What follows are 23 T cell receptor beta chains derived from one specimen sequenced in a study of cytomegalovirus exposure and HLA in healthy donors. The PCR made use of 60 Vbeta and 13 Jbeta primers. Method: immunoSEQ multiplex PCR; TCRdb's copy keeps in-frame clones and lacks some. In the table there are roughly 240,000 clones, roughly 82% of which are singletons. The sequencing input was PBMCs. Receptor source: a woman in her thirties or forties in good health and CMV-seropositive.

The rearrangement joins TRBV7-9 to TRBJ1-4; D might be TRBD1 (6 bases). Germline V gives CDR1 SEHNR, CDR2 FQNEAQ (reference sequence). This CDR3 spans 13 amino acids. The V end lost 8 bases, the J end lost 5 bases, and 12 bases lay between the germline ends. The CDR3 DNA sequence: TGTGCCAGCCACAGGGCCGAGAATGAAAAACTGTTTTTT. Translating gives CASHRAENEKLFF.

This CDR3 reads CASSLPGGLGGTGDEKLFF. CDR3 bases: TGCGCCAGCAGCCTTCCGGGGGGTTTGGGGGGGACAGGGGATGAAAAACTGTTTTTT. The V call is TRBV4-3, the J call TRBJ1-4; the match to TRBD1 covers 10 bases. The germline CDR1 and CDR2 sequences are LGHNA and YSLEER. The CDR3 is 19 amino acids. Germline trimming cut 4 bases from V and 6 bases from J; bases unmatched to any gene: 17.

This rearrangement joins TRBV7-9 to TRBJ1-1; perhaps TRBD1 as D (6 bases). V gave up 1 base and J gave up 5 bases, with 14 bases separating them. Germline CDR1 reads SEHNR; CDR2 reads FQNEAQ (reference sequence). CDR3 length: 15 residues. For the CDR3, the DNA is TGTGCCAGCAGCTTAGACAGGGCCGGAAAAACTGAAGCTTTCTTT. It specifies CASSLDRAGKTEAFF.

J is TRBJ1-5 and V is TRBV6-1; D is unresolved. This CDR3 comprises 17 residues. V lost 0 bases and J 4 bases, leaving 16 bases between the germline ends. Germline CDR1 MNHNS, CDR2 SASEGT. CDR3 DNA: TGTGCCAGCAGTGAAGCGGTCGGCCGGGGAAGGAATCAGCCCCAGCATTTT. This encodes CASSEAVGRGRNQPQHF.

This chain connects TRBV9 to TRBJ2-1; 7 bases match TRBD1. Germline CDR1 and CDR2: SGDLS and YYNGEE. CDR3 length equals 15 residues. After removal of 3 bases from V and 2 bases from J, the junction contained 5 bases not matched to a gene. The CDR3 DNA reads TGTGCCAGCAGCGGGTCAGACAGGGCCTACAATGAGCAGTTCTTC. It encodes CASSGSDRAYNEQFF. The full variable domain, completed using reference TRBV9 and TRBJ2-1, is DSGVTQTPKHLITATGQRVTLRCSPRSGDLSVYWYQQSLDQGLQFLIQYYNGEERAKGNILERFSAQQFPDLHSELNLSSLELGDSALYFCASSGSDRAYNEQFFGPGTRLTVL.

The chain uses TRBV30 and TRBJ2-7; 8 bases match TRBD2. Germline V gives CDR1 GTSNPN, CDR2 SVGIG (reference sequence). V was clipped by 3 bases and J by 7 bases; unmatched bases: 11. There are 14 residues in the CDR3. The CDR3 nucleotides read TGTGCCTGGAGGGGACTAGTTTATTCGCGGGAGCAGTACTTC. Amino acids: CAWRGLVYSREQYF.

The chain couples TRBV11-1 to TRBJ1-6; tentatively, D is TRBD1 (5 bases). Trimming removed 3 bases at V and 10 bases at J, with 16 bases between. This CDR3 spans 15 amino acids. The germline V gene has CDR1 SGHAT and CDR2 FQDESV (reference sequence). The chain's CDR3 is CASSFTQGSRSPLHF. As DNA, the CDR3 is TGTGCCAGCAGCTTCACGCAGGGATCTCGGTCACCCCTCCACTTT.

CDR3 sequence (DNA): TGTGCCAGCAGCGTAGACGGGCGGGCGACCTACGAGCAGTACTTC. It encodes CASSVDGRATYEQYF. J is TRBJ2-7 and V is TRBV9; tentatively, D is TRBD2 (5 bases). The CDR3 totals 15 residues. The germline V gene has CDR1 SGDLS and CDR2 YYNGEE. V lost 0 bases and J 2 bases, leaving 12 bases between the germline ends.

A note on this clone: A junction boundary mismatches the germline segment, possibly from a read error. The chain combines TRBV7-9 with TRBJ1-4; D is possibly TRBD1 (5 bases). The CDR3 contains 15 residues. CDR1 is SEHNR, CDR2 FQNEAQ, per germline (reference sequence). CDR3 sequence reads: CSSRFGGATNEKLFF. CDR3 coding DNA: TGTTCCAGCAGGTTCGGTGGGGCCACTAATGAAAAACTGTTTTTT.

The chain links TRBV9 to TRBJ1-5; D uncertain. V gave up 0 bases and J gave up 6 bases, with 7 bases separating them. The length of the CDR3 is 13 residues. Germline V gives CDR1 SGDLS, CDR2 YYNGEE. In DNA, the CDR3 is TGTGCCAGCAGCGTAGCTCCTTCTCAGCCCCAGCATTTT. As protein: CASSVAPSQPQHF.

The V call is TRBV5-1, the J call TRBJ2-5; 9 bases map to TRBD1. The J call may be in error: the DNA end matches TRBJ2-7 better. CDR3 length: 15 residues. Germline V lookup: CDR1 SGHRS, CDR2 YFSETQ. The CDR3 DNA reads TGCGCCAGCAGCTTCTTGACAGGGGGCTCCTACGAGCAGTACTTC. Translated: CASSFLTGGSYEQYF.

This rearrangement joins TRBV5-1 to TRBJ1-1; TRBD1 is a possible D gene (6 bases). Per the germline V gene, CDR1 is SGHRS and CDR2 is YFSETQ. This CDR3 is 14 amino acids long. The germline V and J ends were trimmed by 7 bases and 1 base, with 14 bases remaining between them. CDR3 loop: CASCRDTTNTEAFF. DNA for the CDR3: TGCGCCAGCTGTCGGGACACTACGAACACTGAAGCTTTCTTT.

The chain links TRBV9 to TRBJ2-3, with TRBD2 identical over 15 bases. This CDR3 is built from 19 residues. Germline V gives CDR1 SGDLS, CDR2 YYNGEE. V was clipped by 4 bases and J by 2 bases; unmatched bases: 11. The CDR3: CASSPRTSGRALFTDTQYF. CDR3 nucleotide sequence: TGTGCCAGCAGCCCGCGGACTAGCGGGAGGGCCCTCTTCACAGATACGCAGTATTTT.

The rearrangement uses TRBV7-7 and TRBJ2-7; possibly TRBD1 for D (6 bases). Germline CDR1 is SSHAT and CDR2 is FNYEAQ (reference sequence). This CDR3 has 14 residues. The V and J ends lost 3 bases and 5 bases respectively, with 14 bases between them. The CDR3 DNA follows: TGTGCCAGCAGCTTTCCCACAGGGACCCACGAGCAGTACTTC. Translation gives CASSFPTGTHEQYF.

This clone has more than one count but fewer than ten. Other DNA sequences within the sample encode an identical CDR3. The chain couples TRBV2 to TRBJ2-7, with 7 bases identical to TRBD1. The trim removed 8 bases at V and 2 bases at J, leaving 6 bases unmatched. The CDR3 is 13 amino acids. Germline V gene sequence: CDR1 SNHLY, CDR2 FYNNEI. CDR3 sequence (DNA): TGTGCCAGCGATATAGACAGGGCCTACGAGCAGTACTTC. Translated: CASDIDRAYEQYF. The entire variable domain, with the rest obtained from reference TRBV2 and TRBJ2-7, is as follows: EPEVTQTPSHQVTQMGQEVILRCVPISNHLYFYWYRQILGQKVEFLVSFYNNEISEKSEIFDDQFSVERPDGSNFTLKIRSTKLEDSAMYFCASDIDRAYEQYFGPGTRLTVT.

The chain combines TRBV7-9 with TRBJ1-4, with D hard to call. V lost 0 bases and J lost 4, with 9 bases in between. This CDR3 region has 15 residues. Germline-derived CDR1 and CDR2 are SEHNR and FQNEAQ (reference sequence). CDR3 bases: TGTGCCAGCAGCTTAGCGAGGCACTTTAATGAAAAACTGTTTTTT. Translated, it gives CASSLARHFNEKLFF.

CDR3 sequence reads: CASSLYNQPQHF. Here the CDR3 DNA reads TGTGCCAGCTCACTATACAATCAGCCCCAGCATTTT. This chain links TRBV18 with TRBJ1-5; D gene uncertain. The ends were cut back, 4 bases at V and 3 bases at J, with 4 bases in the middle. The CDR3 has 12 amino acids. Germline V gene lookup returns CDR1 KGHSH and CDR2 LQKENI.

The sample holds a few counts of this clone. This chain joins TRBV18 and TRBJ1-1, with D uncertain. V lost 5 bases, J lost 1 base, and 11 bases lay in between. Germline values: CDR1 KGHSH, CDR2 LQKENI. The CDR3 is 14 amino acids. The CDR3, as DNA: TGTGCCAGCTCAGATTTCTTCGGGAACACTGAAGCTTTCTTT. Protein product: CASSDFFGNTEAFF.

This clone has a handful of counts. The chain recombines TRBV19 with TRBJ1-2; no clear D gene. V lost 6 bases, J lost 0 bases, and 14 bases lay in between. Germline CDR1 and CDR2: LNHDA and SQIVND (reference sequence). The CDR3 runs 15 residues. The CDR3 DNA reads TGTGCCAGTAGCCGGGATTCGGCGGCTAACTATGGCTACACCTTC. This translates into CASSRDSAANYGYTF.

Regarding this clone: One end of the junction does not line up with germline, which may come from a read error. Other DNA variants within this sample encode the same CDR3. This sequence joins TRBV4-3 and TRBJ1-6, with TRBD1 matching 10 bases. This CDR3 contains 20 residues. Germline-derived CDR1 and CDR2 are LGHNA and YSLEER. CDR3 sequence: CASSPEGQGISSSYNSPLHF. CDR3 sequence (DNA): TGCGCCAGCAGCCCGGAGGGACAGGGGATATCGAGCTCCTATAATTCCCCCCTCCACTTT.

V usage is TRBV6-6 and J usage is TRBJ2-1; the D is unclear. The CDR3 spans 12 residues. The germline gives CDR1 MNHNY, CDR2 SVGAGI (reference sequence). V shed 8 bases and J shed 9 bases, with 14 bases lying between them. CDR3 nucleotides: TGTGCCAGCGCCCTAACTCCTAGTGAGCAGTTCTTC. Encoded protein: CASALTPSEQFF.

V and J are TRBV2 and TRBJ1-5; 8 bases line up with TRBD1. The CDR3 is 14 amino acids. The V gene end was trimmed by 5 bases and the J gene end by 2 bases; junction bases not matched to a gene: 2. CDR1 is SNHLY, CDR2 FYNNEI, per germline. The CDR3 region has the DNA TGTGCCAGCAGTACGGACAGGGGCAATCAGCCCCAGCATTTT. Translated: CASSTDRGNQPQHF.

The chain links TRBV4-3 to TRBJ1-2, with D perhaps matching TRBD1 (5 bases). The CDR3 has 16 amino acids. The germline CDR1 and CDR2 sequences are LGHNA and YSLEER. The V and J ends lost 1 base and 4 bases respectively, with 16 bases between them. This CDR3 is CASSQVHGTLSYGYTF. CDR3 nucleotide sequence: TGCGCCAGCAGCCAAGTTCACGGGACTCTCAGCTATGGCTACACCTTC.